The 25 T cell receptor beta chains given below trace back to one sample, sequenced in a study of OX40 agonist ivuxolimab in advanced cancers. Sequencing used immunoSEQ multiplex PCR; TCRdb keeps in-frame clones, though not all of them. This sample yields 35,000 to 40,000 clones, of which roughly 86% are seen a single time; roughly 2.3% belongs to the top ten. The sample here was CD4+ or CD8+ T cells sorted from blood, taken in a trial of the OX40 agonist ivuxolimab. These receptors all stem from an adult with an advanced solid tumor such as melanoma, head and neck, liver or kidney cancer.

The chain has TRBV28 and TRBJ1-2; D might be TRBD1 (6 bases). The length of the CDR3 is 14 residues. Germline V gene sequence: CDR1 MDHEN, CDR2 SYDVKM. The V and J ends lost 5 bases and 3 bases respectively, with 13 bases between them. This CDR3 is CASSGGGADYGYTF. The CDR3 nucleotides are TGTGCCAGCAGTGGCGGGGGCGCAGACTATGGCTACACCTTC.

The chain combines TRBV21-1 with TRBJ1-4; the table's D call, TRBD1, was not checked against the DNA. TRBV21-1 is shown as a pseudogene. This CDR3 contains 16 residues. CDR3 sequence: CASSKTSGQFNEKLFF. Written as DNA, the CDR3 is TGTGCCAGCAGCAAAACTTCGGGACAGTTCAATGAAAAACTGTTTTTT.

This clone was counted a few times. The chain employs TRBV30 and TRBJ1-1, with D tentatively TRBD1 (5 bases). The CDR3 consists of 13 residues. V was shortened by 2 bases and J by 1 base, with 8 bases between the two germline ends. The germline V gene has CDR1 GTSNPN and CDR2 SVGIG (reference sequence). As DNA, the CDR3 is TGTGCCTGGAGTCGGGGGGGGAACACTGAAGCTTTCTTT. The encoded protein is CAWSRGGNTEAFF.

The gene calls are TRBV27 and TRBJ2-2; D remains ambiguous. This CDR3 spans 15 amino acids. The ends were cut back, 5 bases at V and 3 bases at J, with 13 bases in the middle. Germline lookup yields CDR1 MNHEY and CDR2 SMNVEV (reference sequence). CDR3 sequence reads: CASSPIVGHTGELFF. In DNA form, the CDR3 reads TGTGCCAGCAGTCCGATAGTTGGGCACACCGGGGAGCTGTTTTTT.

The V gene is TRBV7-2, the J gene TRBJ2-1; the D gene is possibly TRBD2 (7 bases). CDR1 is SGHTA, CDR2 FQGNSA, per germline. CDR3 length: 13 residues. Trimming stripped 5 bases from V and 8 bases from J, with 13 bases between. The CDR3 bases are TGTGCCAGCAGCCCGGGGGGCCATCATGAGCAGTTCTTC. Amino acid sequence: CASSPGGHHEQFF.

The chain links TRBV25-1 to TRBJ2-1; 9 bases map to TRBD1. Germline CDR1 is MGHDK and CDR2 is SYGVNS. This CDR3 comprises 12 residues. V trimming: 8 bases; J trimming: 6 bases; junction bases outside the gene matches: 2. The CDR3 DNA sequence: TGTGCCAGCGCGGACAGGGGCAATGAGCAGTTCTTC. Translated: CASADRGNEQFF. The whole variable domain, remainder taken from reference TRBV25-1 and TRBJ2-1, is EADIYQTPRYLVIGTGKKITLECSQTMGHDKMYWYQQDPGMELHLIHYSYGVNSTEKGDLSSESTVSRIRTEHFPLTLESARPSHTSQYLCASADRGNEQFFGPGTRLTVL.

This clone was found once. The CDR3 nucleotides read TGTGCCAGCACCGACAGGGACCCCGGGCCCCAGCATTTT. It encodes CASTDRDPGPQHF. V is TRBV6-5 and J is TRBJ1-5; 7 nucleotides align to TRBD1. Germline loops: CDR1 MNHEY, CDR2 SVGAGI. CDR3 length: 13 amino acids. V dropped 7 bases and J dropped 9; count of bases not matched to a gene: 9.

The genes are TRBV5-1 and TRBJ2-5, with D hard to call. Trimming cost V 4 bases and J 5 bases, with 21 bases left between them. The germline V gene has CDR1 SGHRS and CDR2 YFSETQ. This CDR3 has 16 residues. CDR3 loop: CASSRTTGPPGETQYF. The CDR3 coding sequence is TGCGCCAGCAGCAGAACCACCGGGCCCCCTGGGGAGACCCAGTACTTC.

This chain links TRBV14 with TRBJ2-1, with TRBD1 matching over 7 bases. After removal of 0 bases from V and 12 bases from J, the junction contained 5 bases not matched to a gene. Germline V gives CDR1 SGHDN, CDR2 FVKESK. The CDR3 is made up of 13 amino acids. The CDR3 DNA is TGTGCCAGCAGCCAAGATGACAGGGTCCCGCAGTTCTTC. Encoded protein: CASSQDDRVPQFF.

This chain connects TRBV9 to TRBJ2-3, with 9 bases matching TRBD2. V shed 0 bases and J 2 bases; nucleotides not matched to a gene: 4. This CDR3 spans 16 amino acids. The V gene's germline CDR1 is SGDLS and CDR2 YYNGEE. The CDR3 region has the DNA TGTGCCAGCAGCGTAGAAAGCGGGGGGATCACAGATACGCAGTATTTT. Translation: CASSVESGGITDTQYF.

V gene TRBV10-3 combines with J gene TRBJ2-5; 8 nucleotides align to TRBD2. With 8 bases clipped from V and 1 base from J, the junction kept 6 bases outside the gene matches. This CDR3 is 14 amino acids long. Germline V lookup: CDR1 ENHRY, CDR2 SYGVKD. The CDR3 region has the DNA TGTGCCATCTCCGGGGGGGGGAGCCAAGAGACCCAGTACTTC. It specifies CAISGGGSQETQYF.

The chain recombines TRBV9 with TRBJ2-7; the D is unclear. The germline gives CDR1 SGDLS, CDR2 YYNGEE. This CDR3 is built from 13 residues. The V and J ends lost 0 bases and 3 bases respectively, with 7 bases between them. The CDR3 reads CASSVEGYYEQYF. The CDR3 DNA is TGTGCCAGCAGCGTAGAAGGGTACTACGAGCAGTACTTC.

The J gene is TRBJ1-5, the V gene TRBV15; no firm D call. With 0 bases removed from V and 4 bases from J, the gap between germline ends came to 10 bases. The CDR3 is 15 amino acids. CDR1 and CDR2 from the germline V gene are LNHNV and YYDKDF (reference sequence). CDR3: CATSREAAGNQPQHF. CDR3 DNA sequence: TGTGCCACCAGCAGAGAGGCAGCGGGGAATCAGCCCCAGCATTTT.

V gene TRBV14 combines with J gene TRBJ1-1; D is ambiguous. The V gene lost 4 bases and the J gene lost 5 bases, with 20 bases spanning the gap. Germline V gene lookup returns CDR1 SGHDN and CDR2 FVKESK. The CDR3 contains 16 residues. DNA for the CDR3: TGTGCCAGCAGCCCCCCCGGTACGGGCCCGTGGACTGAAGCTTTCTTT. Encoded protein: CASSPPGTGPWTEAFF.

CDR3 DNA: TGTGCCAGCAGTCTCATAGACACAGATACGCAGTATTTT. Residues: CASSLIDTDTQYF. The chain carries TRBV6-6 and TRBJ2-3; no clear D gene. The CDR3 totals 13 residues. Trimming took 5 bases from V and 2 from J, leaving 8 bases between them. CDR1 is MNHNY, CDR2 SVGAGI, per germline (reference sequence).

The chain uses TRBV19 and TRBJ1-5; 7 nucleotides match TRBD1. The CDR3 length is 14 residues. Germline loops: CDR1 LNHDA, CDR2 SQIVND (reference sequence). V was clipped by 7 bases and J by 7 bases; unmatched bases: 10. Written as DNA, the CDR3 is TGTGCCAGTATGGGAGGGGTCAGGGGGCAGCCCCAGCATTTT. Amino acids: CASMGGVRGQPQHF.

This clone was found a few times. V and J are TRBV7-9 and TRBJ2-5, with D unresolved. This CDR3 has 12 residues. Germline lookup yields CDR1 SEHNR and CDR2 FQNEAQ (reference sequence). V lost 0 bases, J lost 5 bases, and 4 bases lay in between. CDR3 protein: CASSLARETQYF. CDR3 coding DNA: TGTGCCAGCAGCTTAGCTCGGGAGACCCAGTACTTC.

This chain joins TRBV9 and TRBJ2-3; 12 bases line up with TRBD1. Looked up from germline, CDR1 is SGDLS and CDR2 is YYNGEE. V trimming: 3 bases; J trimming: 3 bases; junction bases outside the gene matches: 5. CDR3 length equals 16 residues. CDR3 protein: CASSARDRGQTDTQYF. CDR3 nucleotide sequence: TGTGCCAGCAGCGCCAGGGACAGGGGGCAAACAGATACGCAGTATTTT.

CDR3 protein: CASSLEAGAVKTQYF. CDR3 DNA sequence: TGCGCCAGCAGCTTGGAGGCGGGGGCGGTGAAGACCCAGTACTTC. The chain recombines TRBV5-1 with TRBJ2-5; D possibly corresponds to TRBD2 (7 bases). CDR1 is SGHRS, CDR2 YFSETQ, per germline. V lost 0 bases and J lost 6, with 15 bases in between. This CDR3 contains 15 residues.

The V and J genes are TRBV2 and TRBJ2-7; the D gene is possibly TRBD1 (6 bases). Germline values: CDR1 SNHLY, CDR2 FYNNEI. This CDR3 is 11 amino acids long. Trimming pared 5 bases from V and 7 bases from J, leaving 9 bases between. This CDR3 is CASSYRVEQYF. CDR3 nucleotide sequence: TGTGCCAGCAGTTACAGGGTTGAGCAGTACTTC.

The chain carries TRBV5-1 and TRBJ1-1; TRBD1 aligns across 7 bases. This CDR3 has 11 residues. V trimming: 4 bases; J trimming: 11 bases; junction bases outside the gene matches: 5. Germline V gene data show CDR1 as SGHRS and CDR2 as YFSETQ. The CDR3 sequence is CASSSGQEAFF. The CDR3 DNA sequence: TGCGCCAGCAGCAGCGGACAGGAGGCTTTCTTT.

The chain has TRBV29-1 and TRBJ2-5; 8 bases line up with TRBD1. The CDR3 has 14 residues. The germline gives CDR1 SQVTM, CDR2 ANQGSEA. With V trimmed by 5 bases and J by 5 bases, 10 bases remained unmatched. The CDR3, as DNA: TGCAGCGTTCCCCCCGGGACAGGCGGGGAGACCCAGTACTTC. Its protein is CSVPPGTGGETQYF.

V usage is TRBV5-6 and J usage is TRBJ1-6; 7 bases match TRBD1. This CDR3 region has 15 residues. After removal of 1 base from V and 7 bases from J, the junction contained 5 bases not matched to a gene. The germline gives CDR1 SGHDT, CDR2 YYEEEE. CDR3 nucleotides: TGTGCCAGCAGCTTGATGGACAGGTTGAATTCACCCCTCCACTTT. Protein: CASSLMDRLNSPLHF.

This clone has just a few counts. The V gene is TRBV4-3, the J gene TRBJ2-3; D ambiguous. CDR1 and CDR2 (germline): LGHNA, YSLEER. Between the trimmed V and J ends, which lost 1 base and 2 bases, there was a span of 7 bases. The CDR3 covers 14 residues. This CDR3 reads CASSQGRATDTQYF. The CDR3 DNA sequence: TGCGCCAGCAGCCAAGGTAGAGCCACAGATACGCAGTATTTT.

V is TRBV5-1 and J is TRBJ2-3; D tentatively fits TRBD1 or TRBD2 (5 bases each). V was shortened by 3 bases and J by 2 bases, with 10 bases between the two germline ends. This CDR3 is built from 14 residues. The germline CDR1 and CDR2 sequences are SGHRS and YFSETQ. The CDR3 region has the DNA TGCGCCAGCAGCTCAGGGACGATCACAGATACGCAGTATTTT. Its translation is CASSSGTITDTQYF. The full variable domain, rest sourced from reference TRBV5-1 and TRBJ2-3, is KAGVTQTPRYLIKTRGQQVTLSCSPISGHRSVSWYQQTPGQGLQFLFEYFSETQRNKGNFPGRFSGRQFSNSRSEMNVSTLELGDSALYLCASSSGTITDTQYFGPGTRLTVL.